This T cell receptor beta chain was found in a study of T cells of healthy individuals. TCRdb ran MiXCR on the 5' RACE reads and lists one entry per CDR3 protein. The repertoire holds 65,000 to 95,000 distinct CDR3 sequences, with 5% as singletons. The CDR3 totals 16 residues. Germline V lookup: CDR1 SQVTM, CDR2 ANQGSEA. V dropped 3 bases and J dropped 4; count of bases not matched to a gene: 9. This receptor was taken from a female donor in good health. This chain connects TRBV29-1 to TRBJ2-5; 12 bases map to TRBD2. The DNA of the CDR3 is TGCAGCGTTGATTTGCTAGCGGGAGGGGGCGGAGAGACCCAGTACTTC. It codes for CSVDLLAGGGGETQYF.